The next 17 T cell receptor beta chains were all read from a single sample in a study of blood T cell repertoires in COVID-19 (dated by TCRdb to the early 2020s). Library prep was done by the immunoSEQ multiplex PCR assay. The table was pulled from immuneACCESS by TCRdb, which kept in-frame rearrangements only. Such tables lose some clones; where checked, under half of the loss comes from unresolved V genes, and the rest has no known cause. The sample table lists about 220,000 clones, about 84% of them with a count of one. Of the sample, 9.5% to 15% falls within the top ten clones. The sample taken for sequencing was peripheral blood. The receptors were gathered from a human donor in a cohort sampled during active COVID-19.

The gene calls are TRBV18 and TRBJ2-4, with a tentative D call TRBD1 (5 bases). V was trimmed by 0 bases and J by 4 bases, leaving 7 bases between them. Looked up from germline, CDR1 is KGHSH and CDR2 is LQKENI. This CDR3 region has 14 residues. The CDR3: CASSPPGPKNIQYF. CDR3 DNA: TGTGCCAGCTCACCACCGGGGCCGAAAAACATTCAGTACTTC.

This clone was seen only a few times. This chain links TRBV2 with TRBJ2-1; 12 nucleotides line up with TRBD2. This CDR3 has 16 residues. Trimming removed 6 bases from V and 7 bases from J; junction bases left unmatched: 10. Per the germline V gene, CDR1 is SNHLY and CDR2 is FYNNEI. As DNA, the CDR3 is TGTGCCAGCAGCCACACACTAGCGGGGGGACGGAATGAGCAGTTCTTC. This codes for CASSHTLAGGRNEQFF.

The count of this clone is one. This chain connects TRBV5-1 to TRBJ2-2; D is undetermined. The V gene lost 2 bases and the J gene lost 5 bases, with 10 bases spanning the gap. Germline values: CDR1 SGHRS, CDR2 YFSETQ. The CDR3 contains 14 residues. The CDR3 is CASSLTVGTGELFF. In DNA form, the CDR3 reads TGCGCCAGCAGCTTAACGGTCGGGACCGGGGAGCTGTTTTTT. Variable domain in full (rest from reference TRBV5-1 and TRBJ2-2): KAGVTQTPRYLIKTRGQQVTLSCSPISGHRSVSWYQQTPGQGLQFLFEYFSETQRNKGNFPGRFSGRQFSNSRSEMNVSTLELGDSALYLCASSLTVGTGELFFGEGSRLTVL.

This clone has a handful of counts. Different DNA sequences within this sample yield the same CDR3. The chain couples TRBV20-1 to TRBJ2-7, with 8 bases that match TRBD1. Germline loops: CDR1 DFQATT, CDR2 SNEGSKA (reference sequence). V lost 5 bases and J lost 5; bases outside the gene matches: 2. This CDR3 contains 11 residues. CDR3 DNA sequence: TGCAGTGCTGGACAGGGCCACGAGCAGTACTTC. It codes for CSAGQGHEQYF.

Comments on this clone: This sample includes further DNA sequences coding for the same CDR3. This sequence joins TRBV28 and TRBJ2-7; D ambiguous. The germline V gene encodes CDR1 MDHEN and CDR2 SYDVKM. There are 11 residues in the CDR3. V was pared by 3 bases and J by 4 bases, with 4 bases between. CDR3 bases: TGTGCCAGCAGTTTGAGGTACGAGCAGTACTTC. Translated: CASSLRYEQYF.

The J gene is TRBJ2-3, the V gene TRBV9; D is perhaps TRBD2 (6 bases). This CDR3 spans 16 amino acids. Germline values: CDR1 SGDLS, CDR2 YYNGEE. Trimming removed 6 bases from V and 0 bases from J, with 17 bases in between. The CDR3 loop reads CASTGGRAKSTDTQYF. The CDR3 nucleotides are TGTGCCAGCACCGGGGGACGGGCCAAAAGCACAGATACGCAGTATTTT.

CDR3 coding DNA: TGTGCCAGTAGTTCTAGCGGGAGGGAGGAGCAGTACTTC. It yields the protein CASSSSGREEQYF. This sequence joins TRBV19 and TRBJ2-7, with TRBD2 matching 12 bases. This CDR3 is built from 13 residues. The J segment lost 7 bases and the V segment lost 5 bases, leaving 3 bases of the junction unmatched. Germline CDR1 and CDR2: LNHDA and SQIVND (reference sequence).

The chain has TRBV28 and TRBJ2-2; the D gene is possibly TRBD1 (6 bases). V shed 6 bases and J shed 2 bases, with 13 bases lying between them. The CDR3 extends over 15 amino acids. CDR1 and CDR2 from the germline V gene are MDHEN and SYDVKM. The CDR3 DNA sequence: TGTGCCAGCAGGAGGGACATCCGAAACACCGGGGAGCTGTTTTTT. As protein: CASRRDIRNTGELFF. Based on the CDR3 plus reference TRBV28 and TRBJ2-2, the full variable domain is DVKVTQSSRYLVKRTGEKVFLECVQDMDHENMFWYRQDPGLGLRLIYFSYDVKMKEKGDIPEGYSVSREKKERFSLILESASTNQTSMYLCASRRDIRNTGELFFGEGSRLTVL.

The chain joins TRBV12-5 to TRBJ1-2; maybe TRBD1 (5 bases). V dropped 6 bases and J dropped 6 bases, with 14 bases sitting between them. This CDR3 is 13 amino acids long. Looked up from germline, CDR1 is LGHNT and CDR2 is FRNRAP. The CDR3 DNA is TGTGCTAGTGGGTCCGGGGGGAGGAATGGCTACACCTTC. Protein product: CASGSGGRNGYTF.

The chain employs TRBV5-1 and TRBJ2-5; possible D gene TRBD2, 6 bases. Germline CDR1 SGHRS, CDR2 YFSETQ. Trimming removed 0 bases from V and 7 bases from J, with 16 bases in between. This CDR3 is 15 amino acids long. CDR3 loop: CASSLGYPSGGTQYF. In DNA, the CDR3 is TGCGCCAGCAGCTTGGGGTATCCGTCCGGGGGGACCCAGTACTTC. Using reference TRBV5-1 and TRBJ2-5 for the parts outside the CDR3, the full variable domain is KAGVTQTPRYLIKTRGQQVTLSCSPISGHRSVSWYQQTPGQGLQFLFEYFSETQRNKGNFPGRFSGRQFSNSRSEMNVSTLELGDSALYLCASSLGYPSGGTQYFGPGTRLLVL.

This clone was picked up many times. The J gene is TRBJ1-2, the V gene TRBV7-3; D unclear. V was trimmed by 2 bases and J by 1 base, leaving 5 bases between them. CDR3 size: 13 residues. In germline, CDR1 is SGHTA, CDR2 FQGTGA. The CDR3 DNA reads as TGTGCCAGCAGCTTAGACATTAACTATGGCTACACCTTC. It is translated as CASSLDINYGYTF.

The chain employs TRBV19 and TRBJ2-5; D possibly corresponds to TRBD2 (6 bases). The CDR3 extends over 15 amino acids. Between the trimmed V and J ends, which lost 7 bases and 2 bases, there was a span of 17 bases. Germline-derived CDR1 and CDR2 are LNHDA and SQIVND (reference sequence). CDR3 amino acids: CASKYAGSTQETQYF. The CDR3 bases are TGTGCCAGTAAATATGCGGGGAGTACTCAAGAGACCCAGTACTTC.

The V gene is TRBV28, the J gene TRBJ1-5, with D possibly matching TRBD1 (6 bases). Trimming left V 7 bases short and J 2 bases short, with 15 bases between. Per germline, CDR1 MDHEN and CDR2 SYDVKM. The CDR3 runs to 15 residues. CDR3: CASNRGGAGNQPQHF. CDR3 nucleotides: TGTGCCAGCAATAGGGGGGGGGCAGGCAATCAGCCCCAGCATTTT.

Written as DNA, the CDR3 is TGTGCCAGCAGCTTGTGGTGGGGGGACAGTCAAGCAGATACGCAGTATTTT. This encodes CASSLWWGDSQADTQYF. The chain links TRBV5-5 to TRBJ2-3; a weak D match, TRBD1 (7 bases). Per the germline V gene, CDR1 is SGHKS and CDR2 is YYEKEE (reference sequence). The CDR3 has 17 amino acids. With 1 base removed from V and 4 bases from J, the gap between germline ends came to 19 bases.

The chain couples TRBV4-3 to TRBJ2-5; D not certain. Between the trimmed V and J ends, which lost 0 bases and 5 bases, there was a span of 7 bases. Per germline, CDR1 LGHNA and CDR2 YSLEER. The CDR3 covers 13 residues. The CDR3 spells CASSQDQYETQYF. CDR3 nucleotide sequence: TGCGCCAGCAGCCAAGATCAGTATGAGACCCAGTACTTC.

The chain couples TRBV5-1 to TRBJ2-2, with 7 bases identical to TRBD2. The CDR3 sequence is 16 residues long. The V segment lost 0 bases and the J segment 2 bases; nucleotides outside the gene matches: 4. Germline V lookup: CDR1 SGHRS, CDR2 YFSETQ. In DNA, the CDR3 is TGCGCCAGCAGCTTGGATGCTAGCGGAAACACCGGGGAGCTGTTTTTT. Translated: CASSLDASGNTGELFF. Filled out from reference TRBV5-1 and TRBJ2-2, the complete variable domain reads KAGVTQTPRYLIKTRGQQVTLSCSPISGHRSVSWYQQTPGQGLQFLFEYFSETQRNKGNFPGRFSGRQFSNSRSEMNVSTLELGDSALYLCASSLDASGNTGELFFGEGSRLTVL.

This clone was seen a single time. Other DNA sequences in this specimen translate into the identical CDR3. The V gene is TRBV11-2, the J gene TRBJ1-1, with a tentative D call TRBD1 (5 bases). This CDR3 has 13 residues. Trimming left V 1 base short and J 5 bases short, with 8 bases between. Germline values: CDR1 SGHAT, CDR2 FQNNGV. In DNA, the CDR3 is TGTGCCAGCAGCTTAGGGTCAGGGACTGAAGCTTTCTTT. As protein: CASSLGSGTEAFF.